The 9 T cell receptor beta chains reported below all come from one sample, sequenced in a study of T-cell memory formation after mild COVID-19. TCRdb re-derived calls from the 5' RACE reads in MiXCR, one entry per CDR3 protein. The sample records 300,000 to 400,000 distinct CDR3 sequences, over 10% being singletons. The sample was PBMCs or a T cell subset sorted from them (not recorded which). Receptors originate from a man younger than 35 who had mild COVID-19 (a few samples of this study predate the infection). Cell type and time point are not known.

This clonotype showed up just a few times. V is TRBV7-2 and J is TRBJ2-2; the match to TRBD2 covers 8 bases. Looked up from germline, CDR1 is SGHTA and CDR2 is FQGNSA. This CDR3 is 18 amino acids long. Germline trimming cut 1 base from V and 1 base from J; bases unmatched to any gene: 8. The CDR3 here is CASSLDPPGGMNTGELFF. CDR3 nucleotide sequence: TGTGCCAGCAGCTTAGACCCCCCGGGGGGGATGAACACCGGGGAGCTGTTTTTT.

This sequence joins TRBV5-1 and TRBJ1-1; maybe TRBD1 (5 bases). The CDR3 spans 15 residues. CDR1 is SGHRS and CDR2 is YFSETQ in the germline V gene. The V gene lost 1 base and the J gene lost 3 bases, with 13 bases spanning the gap. The DNA for the CDR3 is TGCGCCAGCAGCTTGAAGCCAGGGTGGGACACTGAAGCTTTCTTT. It is translated as CASSLKPGWDTEAFF.

Only a few counts were recorded for this clonotype. This chain uses TRBV6-5 with TRBJ1-1; tentatively, D is TRBD1 (5 bases). V lost 4 bases and J lost 2, with 11 bases in between. The CDR3 contains 14 residues. CDR1 is MNHEY, CDR2 SVGAGI, per germline. CDR3 DNA: TGTGCCAGCAGTTGGTCGTGGGGCAACACTGAAGCTTTCTTT. This sequence encodes CASSWSWGNTEAFF.

This clonotype appeared many times. The rearrangement uses TRBV2 and TRBJ2-1; 8 nucleotides align to TRBD2. The germline V gene encodes CDR1 SNHLY and CDR2 FYNNEI. Trimming took 7 bases from V and 10 from J; bases not matched to a gene: 9. The CDR3 is 13 residues long. This CDR3 reads CASIGTSQEEQFF. CDR3 bases: TGTGCCAGCATCGGGACTAGTCAGGAGGAGCAGTTCTTC.

This clonotype was counted between two and nine times. The chain employs TRBV3-1 and TRBJ2-3, with D possibly being TRBD2 (5 bases). Trimming removed 5 bases at V and 7 bases at J, with 13 bases between. The germline CDR1 and CDR2 sequences are LGHDT and YNNKEL (reference sequence). This CDR3 region has 13 residues. The CDR3 region has the DNA TGTGCCAGCAGCTCCGGCCCCGGGAATACGCAGTATTTT. Amino acid sequence: CASSSGPGNTQYF.

This chain connects TRBV15 to TRBJ1-5; 9 positions agree with TRBD1. With V trimmed by 6 bases and J by 0 bases, 3 bases remained unmatched. The CDR3 totals 15 residues. Germline V gene data show CDR1 as LNHNV and CDR2 as YYDKDF (reference sequence). The CDR3 here is CATRGTGNSNQPQHF. In nucleotides, the CDR3 is TGTGCCACCAGAGGGACAGGGAATAGCAATCAGCCCCAGCATTTT.

This rearrangement joins TRBV7-2 to TRBJ2-3, with a tentative D call TRBD2 (6 bases). With 3 bases removed from V and 0 bases from J, the gap between germline ends came to 13 bases. The CDR3 is 16 amino acids. Per germline, CDR1 SGHTA and CDR2 FQGNSA. DNA for the CDR3: TGTGCCAGCAGCTTCCCCCGGGGGACTAGCACAGATACGCAGTATTTT. Translating it yields CASSFPRGTSTDTQYF.

The chain joins TRBV18 to TRBJ2-4; D is unresolved. V was clipped by 2 bases and J by 0 bases, with 14 bases between them. This CDR3 region has 17 residues. Germline CDR1 and CDR2: KGHSH and LQKENI. CDR3 in amino acids: CASSPRTLFGAKNIQYF. The CDR3 region has the DNA TGTGCCAGCTCACCAAGGACCCTCTTTGGAGCCAAAAACATTCAGTACTTC.

Worth noting for this clonotype: At one end, the junction sequence differs from germline, possibly due to a read error. This chain connects TRBV7-7 to TRBJ2-2, with D perhaps TRBD2 (6 bases). The CDR3 runs to 18 residues. Germline V gene lookup returns CDR1 SSHAT and CDR2 FNYEAQ (reference sequence). The CDR3 DNA follows: TGTGCTAGCAGCTTAGATGATAGAGGACTAACTGAAACCGGGGAGCTGTTTTTT. Protein product: CASSLDDRGLTETGELFF.